This T cell receptor (beta chain) comes out of a study of T-cell memory formation after mild COVID-19. In its sample, this clonotype was seen a few times. Antigen: not known. Germline V gene data show CDR1 as KGHSH and CDR2 as LQKENI. Trimming left V 6 bases short and J 1 base short, with 17 bases between. The CDR3 covers 16 residues. Study-wide findings and caveats: Contracting CD4+ clones were located mainly in CM and EM, and CD8+ clones in EMRA. The appearance of some responding clones in pre-infection memory suggested that cross-reactive memory joined.

5'RACE primed from the constant segment yielded TCR alpha and TCR beta cDNA libraries bearing sample barcodes and UMIs. TCRdb redid the calling of the 5' RACE reads with MiXCR, one entry per CDR3 protein. The sample has under 550,000 distinct CDR3 sequences; about 20% are singletons. Sequenced: PBMCs or a T cell subset sorted from them (not recorded which). The rearrangement uses TRBV18 and TRBJ2-3; D ambiguous. This sequence originates from an adult woman who had mild COVID-19 (a few samples of this study predate the infection). Cell type and time point are not known. The CDR3 sequence is CASSGPSTVRTDTQYF. DNA for the CDR3: TGTGCCAGCTCGGGCCCTTCCACAGTCCGCACAGATACGCAGTATTTT.